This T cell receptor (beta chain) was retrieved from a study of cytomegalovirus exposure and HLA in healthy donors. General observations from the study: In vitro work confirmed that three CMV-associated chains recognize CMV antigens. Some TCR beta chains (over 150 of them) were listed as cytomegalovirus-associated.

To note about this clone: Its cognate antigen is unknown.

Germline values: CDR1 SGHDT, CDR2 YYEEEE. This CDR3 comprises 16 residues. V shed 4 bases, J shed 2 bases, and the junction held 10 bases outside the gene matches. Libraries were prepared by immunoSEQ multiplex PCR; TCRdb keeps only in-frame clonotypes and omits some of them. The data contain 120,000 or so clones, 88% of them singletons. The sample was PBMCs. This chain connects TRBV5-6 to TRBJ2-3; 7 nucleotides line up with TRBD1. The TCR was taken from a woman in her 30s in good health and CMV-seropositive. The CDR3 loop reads CASSEDRNPLTDTQYF. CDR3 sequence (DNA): TGTGCCAGCAGCGAGGACAGGAATCCTCTCACAGATACGCAGTATTTT.